These T cell receptor beta chains were read from a single sample in a study of cytomegalovirus exposure and HLA in healthy donors. Assay used: immunoSEQ multiplex PCR; TCRdb lists only in-frame clones, some missing. The table includes about 160,000 clones, about nine tenths detected once. Sequencing input: PBMCs. Receptors originate from a woman between 18 and 29 years old in good health and CMV-seropositive. Each CDR3 is given with its conserved first and last residue. The order of the fields is CDR3 length, clone size, V gene, D gene, J gene, CDR3 protein, CDR3 DNA. A D gene is named only where the DNA matches it firmly. Not every row has a clone size; where given, it reads once, few, many or a size class.

length: 17
size: -
V: TRBV10-1
D: TRBD2
J: TRBJ2-3
CDR3: CASSESLAGGPSDTQYF
DNA: TGCGCCAGCAGTGAGTCTTTAGCGGGAGGGCCATCAGATACGCAGTATTTT

length: 17
size: -
V: TRBV5-1
D: TRBD2
J: TRBJ2-3
CDR3: CASRGSGREQSTDTQYF
DNA: TGCGCCAGCAGAGGGAGCGGGAGGGAACAGAGCACAGATACGCAGTATTTT

length: 13
size: -
V: TRBV19
D: TRBD1
J: TRBJ1-1
CDR3: CASSSDRDTEAFF
DNA: TGTGCCAGTAGTTCCGACAGGGACACTGAAGCTTTCTTT

length: 16
size: -
V: TRBV10-1
D: -
J: TRBJ2-3
CDR3: CASSEGTGVGTDTQYF
DNA: TGCGCCAGCAGTGAGGGGACGGGAGTCGGAACAGATACGCAGTATTTT

length: 18
size: once
V: TRBV5-1
D: TRBD2
J: TRBJ2-5
CDR3: CASSPQPALAGVGETQYF
DNA: TGCGCCAGCAGCCCCCAGCCCGCTCTAGCGGGAGTGGGAGAGACCCAGTACTTC

length: 15
size: few
V: TRBV2
D: -
J: TRBJ1-5
CDR3: CASSSTGNSNQPQHF
DNA: TGTGCCAGCAGCAGTACAGGGAACAGCAATCAGCCCCAGCATTTT

length: 14
size: -
V: TRBV4-3
D: -
J: TRBJ1-5
CDR3: CASSRARGNQPQHF
DNA: TGCGCCAGCAGCCGAGCCAGGGGCAATCAGCCCCAGCATTTT

length: 12
size: once
V: TRBV7-2
D: -
J: TRBJ2-7
CDR3: CASSPISYEQYF
DNA: TGTGCCAGCAGCCCTATTTCCTACGAGCAGTACTTC

length: 13
size: -
V: TRBV11-2
D: -
J: TRBJ1-1
CDR3: CASRSSGGTEAFF
DNA: TGTGCCAGCAGATCCTCTGGGGGGACTGAAGCTTTCTTT

length: 21
size: -
V: TRBV4-2
D: TRBD2
J: TRBJ2-4
CDR3: CASSQDTDDASGRAAKNIQYF
DNA: TGTGCCAGCAGCCAAGATACTGATGACGCTAGCGGGAGGGCGGCCAAAAACATTCAGTACTTC

length: 15
size: -
V: TRBV5-1
D: TRBD2
J: TRBJ2-1
CDR3: CASSLETSGINEQFF
DNA: TGCGCCAGCAGCTTGGAGACTAGCGGGATCAATGAGCAGTTCTTC

length: 14
size: -
V: TRBV11-2
D: -
J: TRBJ2-1
CDR3: CASGPGTGYNEQFF
DNA: TGTGCCAGCGGCCCAGGGACTGGCTACAATGAGCAGTTCTTC

length: 15
size: -
V: TRBV9
D: TRBD1
J: TRBJ1-4
CDR3: CASSAKTGGREKLFF
DNA: TGTGCCAGCAGCGCCAAAACAGGGGGTCGGGAAAAACTGTTTTTT